Shown below are 8 T cell receptor beta chains from a single sample sequenced in a study of cytomegalovirus exposure and HLA in healthy donors. The PCR was carried out with 60 Vbeta primers and 13 Jbeta primers. The table came from immunoSEQ multiplex PCR; TCRdb's copy has only in-frame clones and leaves some out. The sample records more than 150,000 clones, 84% being singletons. Sequences were obtained from PBMCs. These receptor sequences come from a girl aged 2 to 9 in good health and CMV-seropositive.

The CDR3 DNA is TGCGCCAGCAGCTCGGGGACTAGCGGGGCTTTAGAGCAGTACTTC. Translation gives CASSSGTSGALEQYF. V usage is TRBV5-1 and J usage is TRBJ2-5; 13 bases line up with TRBD2. Germline assignment: CDR1 SGHRS and CDR2 YFSETQ. The V and J ends lost 3 bases and 11 bases, in that order; junction bases with no gene match: 10. CDR3 size: 15 residues.

The rearrangement uses TRBV6-5 and TRBJ1-6; 9 bases match TRBD1. The CDR3 is 13 amino acids. Germline CDR1 is MNHEY and CDR2 is SVGAGI. J gave up 11 bases and V 10 bases, and 9 bases lay outside the gene matches. CDR3 in DNA: TGTGCCACCGGGACAGGGCCAGGGGCACCCCTCCACTTT. Amino acids: CATGTGPGAPLHF.

The V and J genes are TRBV5-6 and TRBJ1-2; D is uncertain. Trimming shortened V by 3 bases and J by 0 bases, and 18 bases separated the two germline ends. The CDR3 has 17 residues. Germline loops: CDR1 SGHDT, CDR2 YYEEEE. The CDR3: CASSSGDGMQTNYGYTF. The CDR3 coding sequence is TGTGCCAGCAGCTCGGGCGACGGGATGCAAACTAACTATGGCTACACCTTC.

This chain uses TRBV5-4 with TRBJ1-2, with 8 bases fitting TRBD1. The V gene's germline CDR1 is SGHNT and CDR2 YYREEE (reference sequence). The CDR3 covers 14 residues. The trim removed 1 base at V and 4 bases at J, leaving 3 bases unmatched. The CDR3 loop reads CASSLQGATYGYTF. The CDR3 DNA sequence: TGTGCCAGCAGCTTGCAGGGGGCGACCTATGGCTACACCTTC. The entire variable domain, with the rest obtained from reference TRBV5-4 and TRBJ1-2, is as follows: ETGVTQSPTHLIKTRGQQVTLRCSSQSGHNTVSWYQQALGQGPQFIFQYYREEENGRGNFPPRFSGLQFPNYSSELNVNALELDDSALYLCASSLQGATYGYTFGSGTRLTVV.

In this sample, this clone turned up once. J is TRBJ2-2 and V is TRBV5-1, with 16 nucleotides matching TRBD2. Germline assignment: CDR1 SGHRS and CDR2 YFSETQ. V lost 4 bases, J lost 4 bases, and 13 bases stayed unmatched. This CDR3 spans 20 amino acids. CDR3 residues: CASSPLPGTSGGAVTGELFF. The CDR3 DNA reads as TGCGCCAGCAGCCCCCTTCCCGGGACTAGCGGGGGGGCCGTCACCGGGGAGCTGTTTTTT. The full variable domain, rest sourced from reference TRBV5-1 and TRBJ2-2, is KAGVTQTPRYLIKTRGQQVTLSCSPISGHRSVSWYQQTPGQGLQFLFEYFSETQRNKGNFPGRFSGRQFSNSRSEMNVSTLELGDSALYLCASSPLPGTSGGAVTGELFFGEGSRLTVL.

The chain recombines TRBV25-1 with TRBJ1-2; a weak D match, TRBD1 (6 bases). Germline CDR1 MGHDK, CDR2 SYGVNS. CDR3 size: 13 residues. V lost 2 bases and J 8 bases, leaving 12 bases between the germline ends. The CDR3 sequence is CASSEAQGRGYTF. The CDR3 DNA is TGTGCCAGCAGTGAAGCACAGGGTAGGGGCTACACCTTC.

The rearrangement uses TRBV18 and TRBJ2-7; TRBD2 matches at 9 bases. J was trimmed by 3 bases and V by 3 bases; bases with no gene match: 6. Germline-derived CDR1 and CDR2 are KGHSH and LQKENI. CDR3 length: 15 residues. The CDR3 reads CASSPGTSLGYEQYF. CDR3 sequence (DNA): TGTGCCAGCTCACCCGGGACTAGCCTTGGCTACGAGCAGTACTTC.

This clone appeared a few times. The chain carries TRBV6-1 and TRBJ1-4; unclear D gene. The CDR3 has 13 amino acids. Germline V lookup: CDR1 MNHNS, CDR2 SASEGT. V lost 7 bases and J 8 bases, leaving 14 bases between the germline ends. The CDR3 coding sequence is TGTGCCAGCATGAGTCCGGGGAGGGAAAAACTGTTTTTT. Translation: CASMSPGREKLFF.